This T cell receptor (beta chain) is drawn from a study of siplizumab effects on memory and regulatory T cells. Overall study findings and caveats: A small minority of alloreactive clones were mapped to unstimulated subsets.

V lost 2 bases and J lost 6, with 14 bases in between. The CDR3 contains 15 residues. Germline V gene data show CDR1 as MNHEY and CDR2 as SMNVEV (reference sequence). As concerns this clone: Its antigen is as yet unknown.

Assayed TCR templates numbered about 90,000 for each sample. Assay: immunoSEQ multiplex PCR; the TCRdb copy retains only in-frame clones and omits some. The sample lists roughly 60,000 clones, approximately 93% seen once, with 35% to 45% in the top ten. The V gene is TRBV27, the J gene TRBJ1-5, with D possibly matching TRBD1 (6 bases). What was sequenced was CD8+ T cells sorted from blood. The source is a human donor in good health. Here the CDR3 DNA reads TGTGCCAGCAGTTTAAGTAGGGGGTTTGGTCAGCCCCAGCATTTT. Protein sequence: CASSLSRGFGQPQHF.